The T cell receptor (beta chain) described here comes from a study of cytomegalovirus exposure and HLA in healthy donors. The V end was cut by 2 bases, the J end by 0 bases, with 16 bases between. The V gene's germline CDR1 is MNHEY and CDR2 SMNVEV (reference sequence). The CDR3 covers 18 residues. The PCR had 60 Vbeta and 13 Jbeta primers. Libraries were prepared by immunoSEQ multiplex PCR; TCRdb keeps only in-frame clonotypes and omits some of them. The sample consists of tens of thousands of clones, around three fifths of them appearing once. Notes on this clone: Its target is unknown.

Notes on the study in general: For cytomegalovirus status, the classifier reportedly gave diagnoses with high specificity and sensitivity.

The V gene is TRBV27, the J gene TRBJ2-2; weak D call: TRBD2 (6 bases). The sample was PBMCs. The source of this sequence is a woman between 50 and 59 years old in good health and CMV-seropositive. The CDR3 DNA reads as TGTGCCAGCAGTTTACCGCAGACCGGGACTGCGAACACCGGGGAGCTGTTTTTT. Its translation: CASSLPQTGTANTGELFF.